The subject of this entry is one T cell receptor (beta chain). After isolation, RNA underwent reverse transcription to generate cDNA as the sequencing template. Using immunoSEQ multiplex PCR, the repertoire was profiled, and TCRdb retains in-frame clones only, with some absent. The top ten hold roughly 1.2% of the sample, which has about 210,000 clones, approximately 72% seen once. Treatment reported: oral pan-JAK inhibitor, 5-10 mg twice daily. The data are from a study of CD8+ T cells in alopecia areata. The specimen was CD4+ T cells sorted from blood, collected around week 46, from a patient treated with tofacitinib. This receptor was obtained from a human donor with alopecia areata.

CDR3 DNA sequence: TGCAGCGTTGGGGAAGGAAAATACGAGCAGTACTTC. This sequence encodes CSVGEGKYEQYF. This chain uses TRBV29-1 with TRBJ2-7; no clear D gene. Germline V CDR1 and CDR2: SQVTM, ANQGSEA. The CDR3 has 12 amino acids. The germline V and J ends were trimmed by 4 bases and 4 bases, with 11 bases remaining between them.